This TCR beta chain appears in the sequencing data of a study of human T cells and chemical hapten exposure. The time point is: pre-sensitization, week 0. Treatment specified: therapeutic diphenylcyclopropenone sensitization with weekly scalp DPC. The authors extracted total RNA from unfractionated whole blood. TCRdb ran MiXCR on the RACE reads and lists one entry per CDR3 protein. This sample has approximately 52,000 distinct CDR3 sequences, with around a tenth found just once. Germline V gene data show CDR1 as LGHDT and CDR2 as YNNKEL (reference sequence). V lost 3 bases and J 8 bases, leaving 20 bases between the germline ends. The CDR3 has 16 residues.

The clonotype comes from a woman aged 40 to 50 with alopecia areata. Some clones in this sample may be carry-over from other donors' samples. The sample was whole blood, taken in connection with sensitization to the hapten diphenylcyclopropenone (DPC). The J gene is TRBJ2-1, the V gene TRBV3-1; a weak D match, TRBD2 (6 bases). CDR3 DNA: TGTGCCAGCAGCCAGGTGACTAGTTTTGCCTCGGATGAGCAGTTCTTC. Translating gives CASSQVTSFASDEQFF.